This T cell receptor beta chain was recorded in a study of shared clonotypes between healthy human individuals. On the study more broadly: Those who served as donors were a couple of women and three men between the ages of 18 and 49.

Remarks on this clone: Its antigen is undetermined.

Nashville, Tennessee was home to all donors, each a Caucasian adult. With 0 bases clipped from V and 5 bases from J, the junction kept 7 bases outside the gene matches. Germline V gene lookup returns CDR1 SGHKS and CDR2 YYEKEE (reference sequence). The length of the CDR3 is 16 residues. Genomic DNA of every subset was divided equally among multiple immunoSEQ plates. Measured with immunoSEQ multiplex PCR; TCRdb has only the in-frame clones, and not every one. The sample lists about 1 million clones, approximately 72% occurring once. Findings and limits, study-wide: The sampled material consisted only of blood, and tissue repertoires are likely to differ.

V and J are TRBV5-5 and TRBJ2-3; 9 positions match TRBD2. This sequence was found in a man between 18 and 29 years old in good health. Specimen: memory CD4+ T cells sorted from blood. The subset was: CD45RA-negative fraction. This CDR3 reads CASSLDGSGSKDTQYF. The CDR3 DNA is TGTGCCAGCAGCTTGGATGGTAGCGGGAGTAAAGATACGCAGTATTTT.